The rows below give T cell receptor beta chains drawn from one sample of a study of blood T cell repertoires in COVID-19. Data came from immunoSEQ multiplex PCR; TCRdb stores just in-frame clones and leaves some out. The table lists 190,000 or so clones, approximately 88% of them singletons. Material: PBMCs or T cells enriched from blood (not recorded which). The source is a man aged 18 to 29 with acute COVID-19. Each CDR3 is given with its conserved first and last residue. Fields, in order: D gene, clone size, J gene, V gene, CDR3 protein, CDR3 DNA. The D gene is left open where the match is weak. The size of a clone is reported for some rows only, either as once, few or many, or as a class for expanded clones.

TRBD1 | once | TRBJ1-1 | TRBV4-1 | CASSGDRGKWSEAFF | TGCGCCAGCAGTGGGGACAGGGGGAAGTGGAGTGAAGCTTTCTTT
TRBD1 | NA | TRBJ2-7 | TRBV9 | CASNQGGRGSPYEQYF | TGTGCCAGCAACCAAGGGGGCAGGGGGTCACCCTACGAGCAGTACTTC
NA | NA | TRBJ2-1 | TRBV28 | CASSPLGEAYNEQFF | TGTGCCAGCAGTCCTCTGGGGGAGGCATACAATGAGCAGTTCTTC
NA | once | TRBJ1-2 | TRBV6-1 | CASSELGQPSYGYTF | TGTGCCAGCAGTGAATTAGGACAGCCATCCTATGGCTACACCTTC
NA | NA | TRBJ1-1 | TRBV7-9 | CASSFFQGTEAFF | TGTGCCAGCAGCTTCTTCCAGGGCACTGAAGCTTTCTTT
NA | NA | TRBJ2-4 | TRBV4-1 | CASELKPRVRHALAKNIQYF | TGCGCCAGCGAACTTAAACCGAGGGTGAGACACGCACTAGCCAAAAACATTCAGTACTTC
NA | NA | TRBJ1-3 | TRBV28 | CASSLGNTIYF | TGTGCCAGCAGTCTTGGAAACACCATATATTTT
TRBD1 | NA | TRBJ2-7 | TRBV6-6 | CASSTGTGGADEQYF | TGTGCCAGCAGTACCGGGACAGGGGGCGCGGACGAGCAGTACTTC
TRBD1 | NA | TRBJ2-7 | TRBV7-2 | CASSLVATGYEQYF | TGTGCCAGCAGCTTAGTGGCGACAGGGTACGAGCAGTACTTC
TRBD1 | few | TRBJ1-1 | TRBV29-1 | CSVGRQGRTEAFF | TGCAGCGTAGGGAGACAGGGCAGGACTGAAGCTTTCTTT
TRBD1 | NA | TRBJ1-1 | TRBV4-3 | CASSLQGAEAFF | TGCGCCAGCAGCCTCCAGGGGGCCGAAGCTTTCTTT
TRBD2 | NA | TRBJ2-5 | TRBV28 | CASSSVGRGQETQYF | TGTGCCAGCAGTTCCGTCGGGAGGGGACAAGAGACCCAGTACTTC
NA | NA | TRBJ1-1 | TRBV11-1 | CASSWSRVTEAFF | TGTGCCAGCAGCTGGTCCAGGGTCACTGAAGCTTTCTTT
TRBD1 | NA | TRBJ1-1 | TRBV19 | CASSLGQGSTEAFF | TGTGCCAGTAGTCTAGGACAGGGGTCCACTGAAGCTTTCTTT
NA | once | TRBJ1-1 | TRBV4-1 | CASSQASTGWYTEAFF | TGCGCCAGCAGCCAAGCTAGTACAGGGTGGTACACTGAAGCTTTCTTT
TRBD1 | NA | TRBJ2-7 | TRBV28 | CASSSPAKGTGVSYEQYF | TGTGCCAGCAGTTCTCCCGCCAAAGGGACAGGGGTATCCTACGAGCAGTACTTC
TRBD2 | NA | TRBJ2-5 | TRBV28 | CASSLTSGSFQETQYF | TGTGCCAGCAGTCTTACTAGCGGGAGCTTCCAAGAGACCCAGTACTTC
NA | NA | TRBJ1-2 | TRBV30 | CAWSPRQTRYGYTF | TGTGCCTGGAGTCCTCGACAGACGCGGTATGGCTACACCTTC
NA | NA | TRBJ2-1 | TRBV16 | CASSQSKAGNNEQFF | TGTGCCAGCAGCCAATCAAAGGCGGGGAACAATGAGCAGTTCTTC
TRBD2 | NA | TRBJ2-1 | TRBV11-2 | CASTQGLAGGVNEQFF | TGTGCCAGCACCCAGGGACTAGCGGGAGGAGTCAATGAGCAGTTCTTC
NA | few | TRBJ1-1 | TRBV11-1 | CASSLGVMNTEAFF | TGTGCCAGCAGCTTAGGTGTCATGAACACTGAAGCTTTCTTT
NA | NA | TRBJ1-1 | TRBV28 | CASSFGGRRGTEAFF | TGTGCCAGCAGTTTTGGCGGGCGAAGAGGGACTGAAGCTTTCTTT
NA | NA | TRBJ2-1 | TRBV19 | CASSPGSSRGYNEQFF | TGTGCCAGTAGCCCCGGGAGTAGCCGCGGTTACAATGAGCAGTTCTTC
NA | NA | TRBJ2-7 | TRBV10-3 | CAISVQTPSAEKKKQMLGSYEQYF | TGTGCCATCAGTGTTCAAACCCCCTCTGCGGAGAAAAAAAAACAAATGCTTGGATCCTACGAGCAGTACTTC
NA | few | TRBJ2-7 | TRBV4-1 | CASSQGDGAYEQYF | TGCGCCAGCAGCCAAGGCGACGGAGCCTACGAGCAGTACTTC
NA | NA | TRBJ1-3 | TRBV30 | CAWSVQPGNTIYF | TGTGCCTGGAGTGTACAGCCTGGAAACACCATATATTTT
TRBD1 | NA | TRBJ2-7 | TRBV4-1 | CASSPIGTGLYEQYF | TGCGCCAGCAGCCCCATCGGGACAGGGTTATACGAGCAGTACTTC
NA | NA | TRBJ1-2 | TRBV28 | CASRTRDTLYGYTF | TGTGCCAGCAGGACCCGGGACACTCTCTATGGCTACACCTTC
NA | NA | TRBJ2-5 | TRBV27 | CASSPNAPTEGETQYF | TGTGCCAGCAGTCCCAACGCCCCCACTGAGGGAGAGACCCAGTACTTC
NA | NA | TRBJ1-1 | TRBV4-1 | CASSLNTEAFF | TGCGCCAGCAGTTTAAACACTGAAGCTTTCTTT
NA | NA | TRBJ1-1 | TRBV28 | CASSLAEKDTEAFF | TGTGCCAGCAGTTTAGCGGAGAAAGACACTGAAGCTTTCTTT
NA | NA | TRBJ2-2 | TRBV21-1 | CASRGLAETGELFF | TGTGCCAGCAGGGGACTAGCGGAAACCGGGGAGCTGTTTTTT
NA | NA | TRBJ2-7 | TRBV4-1 | CASSPPRAASATYEQYF | TGCGCCAGCAGCCCCCCGCGGGCTGCGAGCGCCACCTACGAGCAGTACTTC
NA | NA | TRBJ2-7 | TRBV7-9 | CASSFGQGVFYEQYF | TGTGCCAGCAGCTTCGGGCAGGGCGTATTCTACGAGCAGTACTTC
NA | once | TRBJ1-6 | TRBV5-1 | CASSLESVTFVGSPLHF | TGCGCCAGCAGCTTGGAATCCGTCACCTTTGTCGGTTCACCCCTCCACTTT
TRBD1 | NA | TRBJ2-3 | TRBV7-3 | CASSFTGTGGTDTQYF | TGTGCCAGCAGCTTTACCGGGACAGGAGGGACAGATACGCAGTATTTT
TRBD2 | NA | TRBJ2-3 | TRBV9 | CASSTTSFWDTDTQYF | TGTGCCAGCAGCACGACTAGCTTCTGGGACACAGATACGCAGTATTTT
NA | NA | TRBJ1-4 | TRBV10-3 | CAISGGGTNEKLFF | TGTGCCATCTCCGGGGGGGGAACTAATGAAAAACTGTTTTTT
TRBD2 | NA | TRBJ2-7 | TRBV4-1 | CASSLLAGFSYEQYF | TGCGCCAGCAGCTTACTAGCGGGTTTTTCCTACGAGCAGTACTTC
NA | NA | TRBJ2-7 | TRBV18 | CASSPPIYSGPAYEQYF | TGTGCCAGCTCACCACCCATCTACAGCGGACCTGCCTACGAGCAGTACTTC
TRBD2 | NA | TRBJ2-1 | TRBV19 | CASNEGLAYNEQFF | TGTGCCAGTAATGAAGGACTAGCCTACAATGAGCAGTTCTTC
NA | NA | TRBJ1-3 | TRBV6-5 | CASSYSSGLGNTIYF | TGTGCCAGCAGTTACTCTTCTGGACTGGGGAACACCATATATTTT
NA | NA | TRBJ2-1 | TRBV28 | CASMFRLNNEQFF | TGTGCCAGCATGTTCAGACTGAACAATGAGCAGTTCTTC
TRBD2 | NA | TRBJ2-2 | TRBV10-1 | CASSGLAGILTGELFF | TGCGCCAGCAGCGGCCTAGCGGGAATTTTGACCGGGGAGCTGTTTTTT
TRBD1 | NA | TRBJ1-2 | TRBV6-5 | CASSRTGPNYGYTF | TGTGCCAGCAGTCGGACAGGGCCCAACTATGGCTACACCTTC
NA | NA | TRBJ2-7 | TRBV5-1 | CASGLEWGLNHEQYF | TGCGCCAGCGGGTTGGAGTGGGGGCTTAATCACGAGCAGTACTTC
TRBD1 | NA | TRBJ2-2 | TRBV24-1 | CATSDLRKDRGHDGELFF | TGTGCCACCAGTGATTTGCGAAAGGACAGGGGGCATGACGGGGAGCTGTTTTTT
NA | NA | TRBJ1-1 | TRBV27 | CASSLRVETEAFF | TGTGCCAGCAGTCTCAGGGTTGAGACTGAAGCTTTCTTT
TRBD2 | NA | TRBJ2-7 | TRBV30 | CAWSVGLAGGGEQYF | TGTGCCTGGAGTGTAGGACTAGCGGGAGGGGGGGAGCAGTACTTC